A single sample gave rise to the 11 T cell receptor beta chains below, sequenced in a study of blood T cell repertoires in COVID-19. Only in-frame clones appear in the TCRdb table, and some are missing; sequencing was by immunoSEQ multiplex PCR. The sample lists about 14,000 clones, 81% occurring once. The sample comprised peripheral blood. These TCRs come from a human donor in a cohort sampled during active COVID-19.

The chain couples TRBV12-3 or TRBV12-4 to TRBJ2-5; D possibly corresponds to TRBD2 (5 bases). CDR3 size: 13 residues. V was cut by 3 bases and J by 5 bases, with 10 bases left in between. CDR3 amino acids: CASSFSGGETQYF. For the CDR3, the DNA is TGTGCCAGCAGTTTCTCGGGCGGGGAGACCCAGTACTTC.

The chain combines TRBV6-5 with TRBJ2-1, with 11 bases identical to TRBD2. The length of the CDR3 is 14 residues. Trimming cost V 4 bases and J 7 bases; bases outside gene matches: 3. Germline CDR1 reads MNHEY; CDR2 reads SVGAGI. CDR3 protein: CASSFLAGGNEQFF. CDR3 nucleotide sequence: TGTGCCAGCAGTTTCCTAGCGGGAGGAAATGAGCAGTTCTTC.

The CDR3 DNA reads TGCAGCGTTGAAGGCCTCCACAATACCTACGAGCAGTACTTC. It translates to CSVEGLHNTYEQYF. The V and J genes are TRBV29-1 and TRBJ2-7; D remains unclear. Germline CDR1 and CDR2: SQVTM and ANQGSEA. This CDR3 is built from 14 residues. V shed 1 base and J shed 2 bases, with 12 bases lying between them.

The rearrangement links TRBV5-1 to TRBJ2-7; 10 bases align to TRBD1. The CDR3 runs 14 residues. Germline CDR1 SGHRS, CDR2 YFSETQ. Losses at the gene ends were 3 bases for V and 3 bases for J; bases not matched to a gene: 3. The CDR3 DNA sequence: TGCGCCAGCAGCTGGGGACAGGGGTTCTACGAGCAGTACTTC. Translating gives CASSWGQGFYEQYF.

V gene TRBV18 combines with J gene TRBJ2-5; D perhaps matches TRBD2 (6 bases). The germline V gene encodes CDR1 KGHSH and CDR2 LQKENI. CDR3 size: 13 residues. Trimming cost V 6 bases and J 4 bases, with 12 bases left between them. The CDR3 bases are TGTGCCAGCTCCCCGGGACTTCTAGAGACCCAGTACTTC. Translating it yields CASSPGLLETQYF.

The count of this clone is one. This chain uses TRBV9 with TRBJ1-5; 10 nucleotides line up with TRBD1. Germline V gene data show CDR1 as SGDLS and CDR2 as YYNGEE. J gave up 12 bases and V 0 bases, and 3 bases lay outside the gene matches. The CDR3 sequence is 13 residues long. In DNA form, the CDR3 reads TGTGCCAGCAGCGTAGGTGGGACAGGGGACCAGCATTTT. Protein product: CASSVGGTGDQHF.

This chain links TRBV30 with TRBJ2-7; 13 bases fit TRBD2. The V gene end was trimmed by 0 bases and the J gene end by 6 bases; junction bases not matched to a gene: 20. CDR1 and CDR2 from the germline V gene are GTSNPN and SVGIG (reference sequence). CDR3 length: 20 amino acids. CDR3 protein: CAWSVGGWGLAGKTLGEQYF. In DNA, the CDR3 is TGTGCCTGGAGTGTTGGGGGCTGGGGACTAGCGGGGAAAACCCTAGGCGAGCAGTACTTC.

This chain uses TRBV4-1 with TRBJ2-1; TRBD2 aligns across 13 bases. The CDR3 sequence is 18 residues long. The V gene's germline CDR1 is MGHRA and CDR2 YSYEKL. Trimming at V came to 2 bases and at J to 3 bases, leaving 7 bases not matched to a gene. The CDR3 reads CASSQQGTSGINYNEQFF. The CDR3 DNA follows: TGCGCCAGCAGCCAACAAGGGACTAGCGGGATCAACTACAATGAGCAGTTCTTC.

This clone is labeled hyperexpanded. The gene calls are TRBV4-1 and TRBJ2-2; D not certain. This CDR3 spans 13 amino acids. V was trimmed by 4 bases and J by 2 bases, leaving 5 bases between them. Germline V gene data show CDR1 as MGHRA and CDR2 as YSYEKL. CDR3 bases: TGCGCCAGCAGCCGCGAAAACACCGGGGAGCTGTTTTTT. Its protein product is CASSRENTGELFF.

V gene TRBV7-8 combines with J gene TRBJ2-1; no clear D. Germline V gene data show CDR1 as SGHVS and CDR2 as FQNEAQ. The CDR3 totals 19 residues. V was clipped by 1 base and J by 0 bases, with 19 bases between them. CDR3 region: CASSLVRDPLFSSYNEQFF. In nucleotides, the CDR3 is TGTGCCAGCAGCTTAGTTCGAGATCCCCTGTTTAGCTCCTACAATGAGCAGTTCTTC.

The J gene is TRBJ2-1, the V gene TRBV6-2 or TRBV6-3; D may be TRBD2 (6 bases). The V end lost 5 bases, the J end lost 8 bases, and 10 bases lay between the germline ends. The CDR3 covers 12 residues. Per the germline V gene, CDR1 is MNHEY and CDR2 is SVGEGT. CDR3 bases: TGTGCCAGCAGTCGACTAGTCGATGAGCAGTTCTTC. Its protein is CASSRLVDEQFF.